The present entry profiles one T cell receptor (beta chain) with its context. The antigen is not known. The data were obtained in a study of cytomegalovirus exposure and HLA in healthy donors. The PCR used 60 Vbeta and 13 Jbeta primers. The method was immunoSEQ multiplex PCR; TCRdb's version includes in-frame clones alone and lacks a portion of them. Here the sample spans approximately 190,000 clones, over 75% being singletons. Germline V gives CDR1 DFQATT, CDR2 SNEGSKA (reference sequence). V shed 3 bases and J shed 8 bases, with 7 bases lying between them. The length of the CDR3 is 10 residues. Study-level points and caveats: A few of the chains that were CMV-associated were confirmed in vitro to be specific for CMV antigens.

The chain employs TRBV20-1 and TRBJ1-1, with TRBD1 as a possible D gene (5 bases). This TCR was sampled from a man aged 50 to 60 in good health and CMV-seronegative. The sequenced sample was PBMCs. CDR3 amino acids: CSAREGEAFF. DNA for the CDR3: TGCAGTGCTAGGGAGGGGGAAGCTTTCTTT.